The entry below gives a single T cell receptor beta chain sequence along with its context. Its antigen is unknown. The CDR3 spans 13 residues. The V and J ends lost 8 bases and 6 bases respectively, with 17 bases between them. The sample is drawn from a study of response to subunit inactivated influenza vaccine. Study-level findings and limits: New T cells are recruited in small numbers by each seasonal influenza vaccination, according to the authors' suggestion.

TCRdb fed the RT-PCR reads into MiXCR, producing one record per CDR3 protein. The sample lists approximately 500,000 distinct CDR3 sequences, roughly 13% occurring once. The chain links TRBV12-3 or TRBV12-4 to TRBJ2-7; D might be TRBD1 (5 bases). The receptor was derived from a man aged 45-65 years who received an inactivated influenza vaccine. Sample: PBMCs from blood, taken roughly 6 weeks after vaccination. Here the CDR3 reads CASGAGRLSEQYF. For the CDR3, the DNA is TGTGCCAGCGGGGCCGGCAGACTCAGCGAGCAGTACTTC.